The 27 T cell receptor beta chains reported below all come from one sample, sequenced in a study of blood T cell repertoires in COVID-19. The data were produced by immunoSEQ multiplex PCR, yet TCRdb's version contains in-frame clones alone and is incomplete. The sample gives about 280,000 clones, approximately 90% of which show up once; approximately 2.7% is in the top ten. The material sequenced was PBMCs or T cells enriched from blood (not recorded which). All receptors come from a man in his forties or fifties who had been exposed to COVID-19.

The chain links TRBV7-2 to TRBJ2-7, with a weak D call TRBD1 (6 bases). CDR3 length: 15 residues. Germline V lookup: CDR1 SGHTA, CDR2 FQGNSA. Deletions cut 4 bases from V and 2 bases from J, with 15 bases between. The chain's CDR3 is CASSWDRDTTYEQYF. CDR3 nucleotides: TGTGCCAGCAGCTGGGACCGGGACACAACCTACGAGCAGTACTTC.

This clone was seen at least ten times. The rearrangement joins TRBV6-1 to TRBJ2-7; 7 bases match TRBD1. The CDR3 has 15 residues. V shed 1 base, J shed 4 bases, and the junction held 7 bases outside the gene matches. Germline CDR1 MNHNS, CDR2 SASEGT. CDR3 bases: TGTGCCAGCAGTGAAGAGGGGGCGGGTTCATACGAGCAGTACTTC. Encoded protein: CASSEEGAGSYEQYF.

The genes are TRBV6-2 or TRBV6-3 and TRBJ2-7; the D gene is possibly TRBD2 (5 bases). Germline-derived CDR1 and CDR2 are MNHEY and SVGEGT. The ends were cut back, 2 bases at V and 2 bases at J, with 7 bases in the middle. The CDR3 length is 13 residues. The CDR3 protein is CASSYLAPYEQYF. CDR3 in DNA: TGTGCCAGCAGTTACCTAGCCCCCTACGAGCAGTACTTC.

The rearrangement uses TRBV29-1 and TRBJ2-7, with D possibly TRBD2 on 7 matching bases. The CDR3 spans 15 residues. The ends were cut back, 4 bases at V and 3 bases at J, with 19 bases in the middle. CDR1 and CDR2 from the germline V gene are SQVTM and ANQGSEA. The CDR3 is CSVVDWGGQDYEQYF. The DNA of the CDR3 is TGCAGCGTTGTCGATTGGGGGGGACAAGACTACGAGCAGTACTTC.

CDR3 protein: CASSQDPGSGMYEQYF. CDR3 bases: TGCGCCAGCAGCCAAGATCCGGGCAGCGGGATGTACGAGCAGTACTTC. The chain has TRBV4-1 and TRBJ2-7; 7 bases map to TRBD2. V gave up 0 bases and J gave up 4 bases; unmatched junction bases: 9. CDR1 and CDR2 from the germline V gene are MGHRA and YSYEKL. This CDR3 spans 16 amino acids.

V and J are TRBV7-9 and TRBJ1-5, with 8 bases matching TRBD1. The V segment lost 1 base and the J segment 2 bases; nucleotides outside the gene matches: 10. Germline-derived CDR1 and CDR2 are SEHNR and FQNEAQ (reference sequence). The CDR3 runs to 18 residues. The CDR3 reads CASSLGGQGAIGNQPQHF. The CDR3 DNA is TGTGCCAGCAGCTTAGGGGGTCAGGGGGCAATTGGCAATCAGCCCCAGCATTTT.

This sequence joins TRBV19 and TRBJ1-5; D is unclear. Germline V lookup: CDR1 LNHDA, CDR2 SQIVND (reference sequence). Between the trimmed V and J ends, which lost 1 base and 6 bases, there was a span of 13 bases. The CDR3 totals 15 residues. Here the CDR3 DNA reads TGTGCCAGTAGTATAGCTGGCAGGAGCGGTCAGCCCCAGCATTTT. Translated: CASSIAGRSGQPQHF.

This chain joins TRBV3-1 (or the pseudogene TRBV3-2) and TRBJ2-3; tentative D call: TRBD2 (6 bases). This CDR3 has 15 amino acids. Germline loops: CDR1 LGHDT, CDR2 YNNKEL (reference sequence). V lost 5 bases, J lost 2 bases, and 14 bases lay in between. DNA of the CDR3: TGTGCCAGCAGCTCTCGTCTAGCGACCACAGATACGCAGTATTTT. This gives the protein CASSSRLATTDTQYF.

The rearrangement uses TRBV6-6 and TRBJ1-1; D call uncertain. Per germline, CDR1 MNHNY and CDR2 SVGAGI (reference sequence). This CDR3 comprises 12 residues. Trimming took off 7 bases at V and 6 bases at J, with 12 bases between the two ends. The CDR3: CASTPGMAEAFF. The DNA for the CDR3 is TGTGCCAGCACCCCGGGGATGGCTGAAGCTTTCTTT.

In nucleotides, the CDR3 is TGTGCCAGCAGCTTAAGCGCCAACACTGAAGCTTTCTTT. Translation: CASSLSANTEAFF. V and J are TRBV7-3 and TRBJ1-1; D is undetermined. This CDR3 has 13 amino acids. V lost 1 base and J lost 2, with 5 bases in between. Germline V CDR1 and CDR2: SGHTA, FQGTGA.

The chain is built from TRBV18 and TRBJ2-5, with TRBD1 identical over 10 bases. The J segment lost 4 bases and the V segment lost 5 bases, leaving 10 bases of the junction unmatched. The CDR3 is 16 amino acids. Germline V gene data show CDR1 as KGHSH and CDR2 as LQKENI. Here the CDR3 reads CASSSGQGTVRETQYF. The CDR3 DNA is TGTGCCAGCTCATCGGGACAGGGGACGGTGAGAGAGACCCAGTACTTC.

The chain combines TRBV5-4 with TRBJ1-1; 9 bases are a match to TRBD1. CDR1 and CDR2 (germline): SGHNT, YYREEE (reference sequence). The V gene end was trimmed by 4 bases and the J gene end by 5 bases; junction bases not matched to a gene: 6. This CDR3 contains 14 residues. The CDR3 reads CASSPGTGFTEAFF. CDR3 DNA: TGTGCCAGCAGCCCCGGGACAGGGTTTACTGAAGCTTTCTTT.

The J gene is TRBJ2-1, the V gene TRBV18; 7 positions match TRBD2. Germline V lookup: CDR1 KGHSH, CDR2 LQKENI. Trimming cost V 6 bases and J 3 bases; bases outside gene matches: 5. The CDR3 sequence is 14 residues long. The CDR3 bases are TGTGCCAGCTCTCCTAGCGGCCTCTACAATGAGCAGTTCTTC. It translates to CASSPSGLYNEQFF.

This clone was detected only a few times. The rearrangement links TRBV5-1 to TRBJ1-1; possibly TRBD1 for D (6 bases). CDR1 and CDR2 from the germline V gene are SGHRS and YFSETQ. There are 16 residues in the CDR3. Trimming shortened V by 1 base and J by 1 base, and 14 bases separated the two germline ends. CDR3 residues: CASSLQQGWANTEAFF. The CDR3 region has the DNA TGCGCCAGCAGCTTGCAACAGGGTTGGGCGAACACTGAAGCTTTCTTT. The full variable domain, in which reference TRBV5-1 and TRBJ1-1 provide the parts outside the CDR3, is KAGVTQTPRYLIKTRGQQVTLSCSPISGHRSVSWYQQTPGQGLQFLFEYFSETQRNKGNFPGRFSGRQFSNSRSEMNVSTLELGDSALYLCASSLQQGWANTEAFFGQGTRLTVV.

V and J are TRBV30 and TRBJ1-2, with TRBD1 matching over 10 bases. The CDR3 loop spans 13 amino acids. Trimming removed 1 base from V and 7 bases from J; junction bases left unmatched: 3. Per the germline V gene, CDR1 is GTSNPN and CDR2 is SVGIG (reference sequence). CDR3 sequence reads: CAWSETGGFGYTF. The CDR3 DNA is TGTGCCTGGAGTGAGACAGGGGGCTTTGGCTACACCTTC.

This chain links TRBV19 with TRBJ1-4; D perhaps matches TRBD1 (6 bases). The CDR3 is made up of 15 amino acids. Per the germline V gene, CDR1 is LNHDA and CDR2 is SQIVND (reference sequence). V was cut by 5 bases and J by 4 bases, with 14 bases left in between. The chain's CDR3 is CASSLGARGNEKLFF. For the CDR3, the DNA is TGTGCCAGTAGTCTGGGGGCCAGGGGTAATGAAAAACTGTTTTTT.

The rearrangement links TRBV28 to TRBJ1-6, with 7 bases lining up with TRBD1. This CDR3 contains 15 residues. Trimming removed 6 bases from V and 8 bases from J; junction bases left unmatched: 10. CDR1 is MDHEN and CDR2 is SYDVKM in the germline V gene. The DNA of the CDR3 is TGTGCCAGCAGCCCCCGAGGCAGGGGGTATTCACCCCTCCACTTT. Residues: CASSPRGRGYSPLHF. Looking up the rest from reference TRBV28 and TRBJ1-6 gives the full variable domain: DVKVTQSSRYLVKRTGEKVFLECVQDMDHENMFWYRQDPGLGLRLIYFSYDVKMKEKGDIPEGYSVSREKKERFSLILESASTNQTSMYLCASSPRGRGYSPLHFGNGTRLTVT.

This chain links TRBV9 with TRBJ2-1, with 7 bases identical to TRBD1. The CDR3 contains 15 residues. The ends lost 6 bases at V and 4 bases at J; junction bases unmatched: 10. CDR1 and CDR2 from the germline V gene are SGDLS and YYNGEE. The CDR3 loop is CASTAQGQTYNEQFF. CDR3 coding DNA: TGTGCCAGCACCGCCCAGGGACAGACATACAATGAGCAGTTCTTC.

A single count supports this clone. V and J are TRBV3-1 (or the pseudogene TRBV3-2) and TRBJ2-2, with D perhaps TRBD2 (5 bases). V shed 6 bases and J shed 1 base, with 6 bases lying between them. This CDR3 contains 13 residues. Germline V gene sequence: CDR1 LGHDT, CDR2 YNNKEL (reference sequence). CDR3 amino acids: CASRLGNTGELFF. CDR3 DNA sequence: TGTGCCAGCAGACTAGGGAACACCGGGGAGCTGTTTTTT.

This sequence joins TRBV30 and TRBJ1-4; tentative D call: TRBD1 (5 bases). The CDR3 is 16 residues long. The V and J ends lost 1 base and 7 bases respectively, with 19 bases between them. Germline V gives CDR1 GTSNPN, CDR2 SVGIG (reference sequence). CDR3: CAWSAPRGGGSEKLFF. The CDR3, as DNA: TGTGCCTGGAGTGCCCCCCGGGGGGGAGGTAGTGAAAAACTGTTTTTT.

The chain carries TRBV19 and TRBJ1-5; D is undetermined. CDR1 is LNHDA and CDR2 is SQIVND in the germline V gene (reference sequence). This CDR3 is built from 14 residues. V was shortened by 2 bases and J by 7 bases, with 12 bases between the two germline ends. The CDR3, as DNA: TGTGCCAGTAGTATAACCGTCTTTGGCCAGCCCCAGCATTTT. Translating gives CASSITVFGQPQHF. Full variable domain (remainder filled in from reference TRBV19 and TRBJ1-5): DGGITQSPKYLFRKEGQNVTLSCEQNLNHDAMYWYRQDPGQGLRLIYYSQIVNDFQKGDIAEGYSVSREKKESFPLTVTSAQKNPTAFYLCASSITVFGQPQHFGDGTRLSIL.

Regarding this clone: An end of the junction differs from the germline gene, which may be a read error. The chain couples TRBV5-1 to TRBJ1-1, with 10 bases that match TRBD1. The CDR3 loop spans 14 amino acids. Per germline, CDR1 SGHRS and CDR2 YFSETQ. The CDR3 nucleotides read TGCGCCAGCAGCCTGGGACAGGGGAACTCTGAAGCTTTCTTT. It yields the protein CASSLGQGNSEAFF.

V gene TRBV12-5 combines with J gene TRBJ1-1, with 7 bases identical to TRBD1. V dropped 1 base and J dropped 3; count of bases not matched to a gene: 2. Germline V gives CDR1 LGHNT, CDR2 FRNRAP. The CDR3 contains 14 residues. CDR3 residues: CASGLGQGDTEAFF. The CDR3, as DNA: TGTGCTAGTGGTTTGGGACAGGGAGACACTGAAGCTTTCTTT.

The chain uses TRBV2 and TRBJ2-2, with 7 bases that match TRBD1. The V gene's germline CDR1 is SNHLY and CDR2 FYNNEI. V trimming: 0 bases; J trimming: 7 bases; junction bases outside the gene matches: 11. This CDR3 comprises 17 residues. The CDR3, as DNA: TGTGCCAGCAGTGAAGCGTCGACAGGGAATTACGGCGGGGAGCTGTTTTTT. This sequence encodes CASSEASTGNYGGELFF.

The V and J genes are TRBV9 and TRBJ2-2; TRBD2 matches 8 bases. The V segment lost 0 bases and the J segment 5 bases; nucleotides outside the gene matches: 6. The CDR3 extends over 16 amino acids. The germline CDR1 and CDR2 sequences are SGDLS and YYNGEE. The CDR3 loop reads CASSVVAGGSTGELFF. The CDR3 DNA is TGTGCCAGCAGCGTAGTCGCGGGAGGAAGTACCGGGGAGCTGTTTTTT.

The chain combines TRBV9 with TRBJ2-1, with D possibly matching TRBD1 (5 bases). The CDR3 has 15 residues. CDR1 and CDR2 (germline): SGDLS, YYNGEE. Between the trimmed V and J ends, which lost 0 bases and 5 bases, there was a span of 12 bases. The CDR3 here is CASSVASGFHNEQFF. For the CDR3, the DNA is TGTGCCAGCAGCGTAGCGTCAGGGTTCCACAATGAGCAGTTCTTC.

The genes are TRBV11-2 and TRBJ2-1; TRBD2 matches 8 bases. Germline V lookup: CDR1 SGHAT, CDR2 FQNNGV. The CDR3 is 16 amino acids. With 1 base clipped from V and 8 bases from J, the junction kept 10 bases outside the gene matches. The CDR3 reads CASSLASGSFNDEQFF. As DNA, the CDR3 is TGTGCCAGCAGCTTAGCCAGCGGGAGTTTCAACGATGAGCAGTTCTTC.